A selection of T cell receptor beta chains follows, all from one sample in a study of blood T cell repertoires in COVID-19. Clones were sequenced by immunoSEQ multiplex PCR, and TCRdb holds only the in-frame ones, with some missing. This sample has about 130,000 clones, with approximately 86% found just once. Sequenced input: peripheral blood. Receptors were obtained from a woman in her 70s with COVID-19, enrolled during active disease. CDR3s include the opening cysteine and the closing phenylalanine or tryptophan. The D gene is left open where the match is weak. Clone size, where shown, is once, few, many, or a class for clones that have expanded.

cdr3_aa: CASSFRQNYEQYF
cdr3_nt: TGTGCCAGCTCATTTCGCCAGAACTACGAGCAGTACTTC
j_call: TRBJ2-7
v_call: TRBV18
clone_size: -
d_call: -

cdr3_aa: CASSSYPRIAQYF
cdr3_nt: TGTGCCAGCAGTTCCTACCCTAGGATCGCGCAGTATTTT
j_call: TRBJ2-3
v_call: TRBV7-9
clone_size: -
d_call: -

cdr3_aa: CASSKRGTDNQPQHF
cdr3_nt: TGTGCCAGCAGCAAACGGGGGACAGACAATCAGCCCCAGCATTTT
j_call: TRBJ1-5
v_call: TRBV21-1
clone_size: -
d_call: -

cdr3_aa: CASSQNWDRYTGELFF
cdr3_nt: TGTGCCAGCAGTCAGAACTGGGACAGGTACACCGGGGAGCTGTTTTTT
j_call: TRBJ2-2
v_call: TRBV7-9
clone_size: -
d_call: TRBD1

cdr3_aa: CSASKGVETQYF
cdr3_nt: TGCAGTGCTAGTAAAGGGGTGGAGACCCAGTACTTC
j_call: TRBJ2-5
v_call: TRBV20-1
clone_size: -
d_call: -

cdr3_aa: CASSLAAENTEAFF
cdr3_nt: TGCGCCAGCAGCTTGGCCGCAGAAAACACTGAAGCTTTCTTT
j_call: TRBJ1-1
v_call: TRBV5-1
clone_size: -
d_call: -

cdr3_aa: CASSLGGGNQPQHF
cdr3_nt: TGTGCCAGCAGTTTGGGGGGAGGTAATCAGCCCCAGCATTTT
j_call: TRBJ1-5
v_call: TRBV27
clone_size: once
d_call: -

cdr3_aa: CASSGHQGSLNYGYTF
cdr3_nt: TGTGCCAGCAGCGGCCATCAGGGGAGCCTTAACTATGGCTACACCTTC
j_call: TRBJ1-2
v_call: TRBV2
clone_size: -
d_call: -

cdr3_aa: CASSEHGQGAYNEQFF
cdr3_nt: TGCGCCAGCAGTGAGCACGGACAGGGCGCCTACAATGAGCAGTTCTTC
j_call: TRBJ2-1
v_call: TRBV10-1
clone_size: -
d_call: TRBD1

cdr3_aa: CASSPTGGSGANVLTF
cdr3_nt: TGTGCCAGCTCACCCACAGGCGGCTCTGGGGCCAACGTCCTGACTTTC
j_call: TRBJ2-6
v_call: TRBV18
clone_size: -
d_call: -

cdr3_aa: CASSGTGETSPLHF
cdr3_nt: TGTGCCAGCAGCGGGACAGGGGAGACCTCACCCCTCCACTTT
j_call: TRBJ1-6
v_call: TRBV2
clone_size: -
d_call: TRBD1

cdr3_aa: CASSRGPQGLNEQFF
cdr3_nt: TGTGCCAGCAGCAGGGGGCCCCAGGGCCTCAATGAGCAGTTCTTC
j_call: TRBJ2-1
v_call: TRBV6-5
clone_size: -
d_call: TRBD1

cdr3_aa: CASSPGGSSYNEQFF
cdr3_nt: TGTGCCAGCAGTCCCGGCGGGAGCTCCTACAATGAGCAGTTCTTC
j_call: TRBJ2-1
v_call: TRBV6-4
clone_size: -
d_call: TRBD2

cdr3_aa: CASPREVRSYEQYF
cdr3_nt: TGTGCCAGCCCCCGTGAAGTGCGCTCCTACGAGCAGTACTTC
j_call: TRBJ2-7
v_call: TRBV6-5
clone_size: -
d_call: -

cdr3_aa: CASSLWETTNEKLFF
cdr3_nt: TGTGCCAGCAGCTTATGGGAGACAACTAATGAAAAACTGTTTTTT
j_call: TRBJ1-4
v_call: TRBV7-6
clone_size: -
d_call: -

cdr3_aa: CASSQRRTGAGEKLFF
cdr3_nt: TGCGCCAGCAGCCAGAGACGGACAGGGGCAGGCGAAAAACTGTTTTTT
j_call: TRBJ1-4
v_call: TRBV4-1
clone_size: -
d_call: TRBD1

cdr3_aa: CASWGLGGTAFF
cdr3_nt: TGTGCCTCTTGGGGGTTGGGGGGTACGGCTTTCTTT
j_call: TRBJ1-1
v_call: TRBV30
clone_size: -
d_call: -

cdr3_aa: CASSQDELVETQYF
cdr3_nt: TGTGCCAGCAGCCAGGATGAACTAGTGGAGACCCAGTACTTC
j_call: TRBJ2-5
v_call: TRBV3-1/TRBV3-2
clone_size: -
d_call: -

cdr3_aa: CASSQGQGTTGELFF
cdr3_nt: TGTGCCAGCAGCCAAGGACAGGGGACGACCGGGGAGCTGTTTTTT
j_call: TRBJ2-2
v_call: TRBV3-1/TRBV3-2
clone_size: -
d_call: TRBD1

cdr3_aa: CASIRGGPSYGYTF
cdr3_nt: TGTGCCAGCATCAGAGGTGGTCCATCCTATGGCTACACCTTC
j_call: TRBJ1-2
v_call: TRBV28
clone_size: -
d_call: -

cdr3_aa: CASSLDTDRRQPQHF
cdr3_nt: TGCGCCAGCAGCCTGGACACAGATCGACGTCAGCCCCAGCATTTT
j_call: TRBJ1-5
v_call: TRBV5-1
clone_size: -
d_call: -

cdr3_aa: CATSRDLGSQVGGYTF
cdr3_nt: TGTGCCACCAGCAGAGATTTAGGGAGCCAGGTGGGTGGCTACACCTTC
j_call: TRBJ1-2
v_call: TRBV15
clone_size: -
d_call: -

cdr3_aa: CASSLRGGGETQYF
cdr3_nt: TGTGCCAGCAGCCTCCGGGGGGGCGGGGAGACCCAGTACTTC
j_call: TRBJ2-5
v_call: TRBV7-2
clone_size: -
d_call: TRBD2

cdr3_aa: CASSDPPGGYTF
cdr3_nt: TGTGCCAGCAGCGACCCCCCGGGGGGCTACACCTTC
j_call: TRBJ1-2
v_call: TRBV7-9
clone_size: -
d_call: -

cdr3_aa: CASSYGQQTGELFF
cdr3_nt: TGTGCCAGCAGTTACGGCCAACAGACCGGGGAGCTGTTTTTT
j_call: TRBJ2-2
v_call: TRBV6-5
clone_size: -
d_call: -

cdr3_aa: CASSLTSLNQGGPNYEQYF
cdr3_nt: TGTGCCAGCAGCCTGACCTCGCTTAATCAAGGGGGCCCGAACTACGAGCAGTACTTC
j_call: TRBJ2-7
v_call: TRBV13
clone_size: -
d_call: TRBD1

cdr3_aa: CASSQDRTEYGYTF
cdr3_nt: TGTGCCAGCAGCCAAGATCGAACTGAGTATGGCTACACCTTC
j_call: TRBJ1-2
v_call: TRBV4-2
clone_size: -
d_call: -

cdr3_aa: CASSYTSGGAYEQFF
cdr3_nt: TGTGCCAGCAGCTACACTAGCGGGGGGGCATATGAGCAGTTCTTC
j_call: TRBJ2-1
v_call: TRBV11-2
clone_size: once
d_call: TRBD2

cdr3_aa: CASSLTMLDIPRDTEAFF
cdr3_nt: TGTGCCAGCAGCTTAACCATGTTGGACATCCCCAGAGACACTGAAGCTTTCTTT
j_call: TRBJ1-1
v_call: TRBV7-9
clone_size: -
d_call: -

cdr3_aa: CASSPDQPQHF
cdr3_nt: TGCGCCAGCAGCCCCGATCAGCCCCAGCATTTT
j_call: TRBJ1-5
v_call: TRBV5-1
clone_size: -
d_call: -

cdr3_aa: CASSQDYGFSGGADEQFF
cdr3_nt: TGTGCCAGCAGCCAAGATTACGGTTTTAGCGGGGGGGCCGATGAGCAGTTCTTC
j_call: TRBJ2-1
v_call: TRBV4-2
clone_size: -
d_call: TRBD2

cdr3_aa: CAWSQQTGRTEAFF
cdr3_nt: TGTGCCTGGAGTCAACAGACAGGGCGCACTGAAGCTTTCTTT
j_call: TRBJ1-1
v_call: TRBV30
clone_size: -
d_call: TRBD1

cdr3_aa: CASSLVGGVGAFF
cdr3_nt: TGTGCCAGCAGCTTGGTAGGGGGAGTTGGAGCTTTCTTT
j_call: TRBJ1-1
v_call: TRBV5-4
clone_size: -
d_call: -

cdr3_aa: CASSLQGQGLRDEQYF
cdr3_nt: TGTGCCAGCAGCTTGCAGGGCCAGGGGCTAAGGGACGAGCAGTACTTC
j_call: TRBJ2-7
v_call: TRBV7-9
clone_size: -
d_call: -

cdr3_aa: CASSRGTSGRSGELFF
cdr3_nt: TGTGCCAGCAGCCGAGGGACTAGCGGGCGGTCCGGGGAGCTGTTTTTT
j_call: TRBJ2-2
v_call: TRBV28
clone_size: -
d_call: TRBD2

cdr3_aa: CASSLRNEQYF
cdr3_nt: TGTGCCAGCAGTTTGAGGAACGAGCAGTACTTC
j_call: TRBJ2-7
v_call: TRBV28
clone_size: -
d_call: -

cdr3_aa: CAWSYRDRNTEAFF
cdr3_nt: TGTGCCTGGAGTTACCGGGACAGGAACACTGAAGCTTTCTTT
j_call: TRBJ1-1
v_call: TRBV30
clone_size: -
d_call: TRBD1

cdr3_aa: CASSVVPSTDTQYF
cdr3_nt: TGTGCCAGCAGCGTAGTTCCTAGCACAGATACGCAGTATTTT
j_call: TRBJ2-3
v_call: TRBV9
clone_size: -
d_call: -

cdr3_aa: CASSLDRGRDTQYF
cdr3_nt: TGTGCCAGCAGCCTAGACAGGGGGAGAGATACGCAGTATTTT
j_call: TRBJ2-3
v_call: TRBV2
clone_size: few
d_call: TRBD1

cdr3_aa: CASSGDREYYGYTF
cdr3_nt: TGCGCCAGCAGTGGGGACAGGGAGTACTATGGCTACACCTTC
j_call: TRBJ1-2
v_call: TRBV10-2
clone_size: few
d_call: TRBD1

cdr3_aa: CASSDSASGSTDTQYF
cdr3_nt: TGTGCCAGCAGTGACTCGGCTAGCGGGAGCACAGATACGCAGTATTTT
j_call: TRBJ2-3
v_call: TRBV6-4
clone_size: -
d_call: TRBD2

cdr3_aa: CASSLYYPGQGEQYF
cdr3_nt: TGTGCCAGCAGTTTATATTACCCAGGGCAGGGCGAGCAGTACTTC
j_call: TRBJ2-7
v_call: TRBV27
clone_size: -
d_call: -

cdr3_aa: CASSSDRGYEQYF
cdr3_nt: TGTGCCAGCAGCTCGGACAGGGGATACGAGCAGTACTTC
j_call: TRBJ2-7
v_call: TRBV7-9
clone_size: -
d_call: TRBD1

cdr3_aa: CASSLDRWDTGELFF
cdr3_nt: TGTGCCAGCAGCTTGGACAGGTGGGACACCGGGGAGCTGTTTTTT
j_call: TRBJ2-2
v_call: TRBV5-5
clone_size: once
d_call: -

cdr3_aa: CASRGYLRQGQGHTEAFF
cdr3_nt: TGTGCCAGCAGGGGGTACCTCCGGCAGGGACAGGGCCACACTGAAGCTTTCTTT
j_call: TRBJ1-1
v_call: TRBV2
clone_size: once
d_call: TRBD1

cdr3_aa: CASSLIWRGSGPGNTIYF
cdr3_nt: TGTGCCAGCAGCTTGATTTGGCGGGGGTCGGGTCCTGGAAACACCATATATTTT
j_call: TRBJ1-3
v_call: TRBV5-5
clone_size: -
d_call: -

cdr3_aa: CASSLLGAQGGEQYF
cdr3_nt: TGTGCCAGCAGCTTGCTGGGGGCGCAGGGCGGGGAGCAGTACTTC
j_call: TRBJ2-7
v_call: TRBV5-6
clone_size: -
d_call: -

cdr3_aa: CASSLAGQGVFGANVLTF
cdr3_nt: TGTGCCAGCAGTTTGGCGGGACAGGGGGTTTTTGGGGCCAACGTCCTGACTTTC
j_call: TRBJ2-6
v_call: TRBV27
clone_size: -
d_call: TRBD1